This T cell receptor beta chain derives from a study of T cells in Graves' hyperthyroidism and ophthalmopathy. Study-level findings and limits: The model forecast ophthalmopathy, anticipating it by a median around 6.4 months before onset. Blood samples included most of the expanded thyroid clonotypes exceeding 0.001.

With respect to this clonotype: What it binds is not known.

Template material for amplifying TCR beta CDR3 regions consisted of RNA transcripts. The HTBI primer set served for first-round RT-PCR of the TCR CDR3. One entry per CDR3 protein, called by TCRdb with MiXCR from the multiplex PCR reads. The data show more than 550,000 distinct CDR3 sequences, 40% to 55% seen once. Exclusion criteria comprised uncontrolled infection, other autoimmune disease, pregnancy or lactation. Together with thyroid ultrasound, orbital computed tomography, serum thyroxine and TRAb, clinical symptoms were used for diagnoses. This CDR3 contains 14 residues. V was shortened by 8 bases and J by 0 bases, with 13 bases between the two germline ends. Germline assignment: CDR1 ENHRY and CDR2 SYGVKD.

Specimen: peripheral blood or thyroid tissue (not recorded which). This clonotype was sampled from an adult man with Graves' disease, either hyperthyroidism or ophthalmopathy (not recorded which). The chain carries TRBV10-3 and TRBJ1-1; a weak D match, TRBD1 (6 bases). DNA of the CDR3: TGTGCCATCGGGGAGACAGGACTGAACACTGAAGCTTTCTTT. Amino acids: CAIGETGLNTEAFF.